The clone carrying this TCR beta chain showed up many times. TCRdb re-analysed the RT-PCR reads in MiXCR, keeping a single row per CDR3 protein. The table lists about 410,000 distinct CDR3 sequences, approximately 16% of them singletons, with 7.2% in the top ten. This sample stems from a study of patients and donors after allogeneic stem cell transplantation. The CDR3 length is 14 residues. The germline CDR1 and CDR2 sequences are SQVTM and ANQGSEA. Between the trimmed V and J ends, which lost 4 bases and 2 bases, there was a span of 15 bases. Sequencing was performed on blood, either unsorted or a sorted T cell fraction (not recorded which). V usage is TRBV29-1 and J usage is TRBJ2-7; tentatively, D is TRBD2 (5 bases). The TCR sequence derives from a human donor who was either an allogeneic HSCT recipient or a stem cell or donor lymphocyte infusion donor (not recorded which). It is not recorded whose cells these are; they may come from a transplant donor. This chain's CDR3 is CSVGFIGNPYEQYF. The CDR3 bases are TGCAGCGTTGGGTTCATCGGGAACCCCTACGAGCAGTACTTC.